This T cell receptor (beta chain) was sequenced in a study of metastatic and nonmetastatic thyroid tumors. At the level of the study: Both malignant and benign thyroid patients supplied peripheral blood and tumor or nodule tissue samples, across which the repertoires of these patients were then compared.

Original analysis: Variation in CDR3 across clinicopathological groups served as the basis for constructing a distant-metastasis classifier in papillary thyroid cancer. MiXCR reprocessed the PCR reads for TCRdb. The V and J calls reflect TCRdb's pipeline rather than the authors' work. The sample has about 92,000 clones, under 15% seen once; the top ten hold just over 3.5%. The table lists this clone with many counts. The antigen is undetermined. Relative to the germline gene, one junction end is altered; a read error may explain this. Study-level points and caveats: Within blood and tumor, benign nodules reportedly had significantly lower TCR beta diversity than malignant thyroid tumors did.

This CDR3 has 15 amino acids. CDR1 and CDR2 from the germline V gene are MNHNY and SVGAGI (reference sequence). Thyroid surgery had not been preceded by any treatment in any patient. Input material: blood. The V gene is TRBV6-6, the J gene TRBJ2-7; tentative D call: TRBD1 (5 bases). This clonotype was obtained from a female donor with papillary thyroid cancer or a benign thyroid nodule (not recorded which). Some clones in this sample may be carry-over from other donors' samples. CDR3 sequence (DNA): TGTGCCAGAAGTTACGAGGACATAGGGTTCTTGGAGCAGTACTTC. It translates to CARSYEDIGFLEQYF.